This T cell receptor (beta chain) derives from a study of monozygotic twins with inflammatory bowel disease. The study's findings and limits: IBD patients carried less diverse TCRbeta repertoires (inverse Simpson) than healthy co-twins.

Two nested PCRs, run for around 15 and 9 cycles, were applied to TCRalpha and TCRbeta cDNA. TCRdb re-analyzed the 5' RACE reads; it lists each CDR3 protein once, without DNA. This sample contains 120,000 to 150,000 distinct CDR3 sequences. To note about this clonotype: Its antigen remains unknown.

CDR3 length: 15 residues. The germline V gene has CDR1 MNHEY and CDR2 SMNVEV (reference sequence). The sequence came from a human donor with ulcerative colitis or Crohn's disease, or a healthy co-twin of an affected twin (not recorded which). The V gene is TRBV27, the J gene TRBJ2-7; as DNA is missing, the TRBD2 call by TCRdb cannot be tested. Sequences were obtained from blood. The CDR3 protein is CASSLGSATMNEQYF.